This T cell receptor beta chain was recorded in a study of blood T cell repertoires in COVID-19. In the study overall: Acute and convalescent COVID-19 specimens originated in the United States, Italy and Spain. PBMCs, B-cell-depleted T cells, or T cells provided the cDNA or gDNA that made up the material.

In the original analysis: Cell counts per sample came from amplifying reference gene primers. The protocol was immunoSEQ multiplex PCR, while the TCRdb copy is restricted to in-frame clones and leaves out a portion. Clone size and the V and J calls come from that table; the DNA yielded D and trimming. The data show approximately 140,000 clones, 80% to 90% seen once. CDR3 length equals 12 residues. The ends were cut back, 6 bases at V and 4 bases at J, with 7 bases in the middle. The clonotype was recovered from a human donor with acute or convalescent COVID-19. The donor label of this sample is uncertain. Sequencing input: peripheral blood. The gene calls are TRBV12-3 or TRBV12-4 and TRBJ1-3; D gene uncertain. CDR3 amino acids: CASSLRGNTIYF. CDR3 bases: TGTGCCAGCAGCCTCCGGGGAAACACCATATATTTT.